This T cell receptor beta chain is drawn from a study of T cells in Graves' hyperthyroidism and ophthalmopathy. Per the germline V gene, CDR1 is DFQATT and CDR2 is SNEGSKA (reference sequence). CDR3 length equals 13 residues. Trimming cost V 3 bases and J 8 bases, with 13 bases left between them. What was amplified from RNA transcripts were TCR beta CDR3 regions. Initially, a first-round RT-PCR of the TCR CDR3 employed the HTBI primer set. TCRdb itself ran the multiplex PCR reads through MiXCR, one entry per CDR3 protein. The sample contains some 50,000 distinct CDR3 sequences, 48% of which appear only once.

The clonotype was recovered from a woman aged 45 to 65 with Graves' ophthalmopathy. The J gene is TRBJ2-2, the V gene TRBV20-1, with no clear D. Sequenced: blood. As DNA, the CDR3 is TGCAGTGCTAGCGGCCCCCCCCAAGGGGAGCTGTTTTTT. It codes for CSASGPPQGELFF.